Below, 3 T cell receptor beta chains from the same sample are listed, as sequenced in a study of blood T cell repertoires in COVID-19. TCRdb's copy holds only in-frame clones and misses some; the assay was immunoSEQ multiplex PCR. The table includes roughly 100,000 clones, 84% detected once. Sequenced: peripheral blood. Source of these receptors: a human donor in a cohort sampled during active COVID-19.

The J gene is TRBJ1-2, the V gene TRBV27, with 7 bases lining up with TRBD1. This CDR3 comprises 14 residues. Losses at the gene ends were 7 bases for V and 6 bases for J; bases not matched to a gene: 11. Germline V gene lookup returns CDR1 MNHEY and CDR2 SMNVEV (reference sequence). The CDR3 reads CASKRQGVVNGYTF. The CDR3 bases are TGTGCCAGCAAACGGCAGGGGGTCGTAAATGGCTACACCTTC.

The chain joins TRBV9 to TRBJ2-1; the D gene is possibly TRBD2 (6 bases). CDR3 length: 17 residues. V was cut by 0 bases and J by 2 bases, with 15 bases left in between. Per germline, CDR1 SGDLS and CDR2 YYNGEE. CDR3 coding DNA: TGTGCCAGCAGCGTAGGGCCGGGACTCCGGGCCTACAATGAGCAGTTCTTC. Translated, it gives CASSVGPGLRAYNEQFF.

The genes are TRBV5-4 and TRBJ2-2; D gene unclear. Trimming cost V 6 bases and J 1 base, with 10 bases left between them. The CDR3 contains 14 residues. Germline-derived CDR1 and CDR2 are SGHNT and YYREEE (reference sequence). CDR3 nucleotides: TGTGCCAGCACCAGAGGAATGAACACCGGGGAGCTGTTTTTT. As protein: CASTRGMNTGELFF.